The source of this T cell receptor beta chain is a study of shared clonotypes between healthy human individuals. Trimming took 1 base from V and 7 from J, leaving 10 bases between them. Germline CDR1 is KGHSH and CDR2 is LQKENI. This CDR3 is 13 amino acids long. Comment on this clone: Its specificity is unknown.

HIV-negative, healthy adults without recent acute infections or vaccinations were the donors. Original processing methods: Filtering differed because ImmunoSEQ produced junction-only sequences that carried no quality scores. Method: immunoSEQ multiplex PCR; TCRdb's copy keeps in-frame clones and lacks some. V, J and clone size are taken as reported in that table, and D and trimming were inferred from the DNA itself. The data hold 2 million to 3 million clones, with around nine tenths observed a single time. Study observations and caveats: Several donors showed sharing of around 5.3% of naive CD4 clonotypes. Sampling covered blood only; tissue repertoires likely differ.

The source of this sequence is a man between 18 and 35 years old in good health. Sample: naive CD4+ T cells sorted from blood. Subset noted: CD45RA+ positively selected. This chain joins TRBV18 and TRBJ1-1; D is uncertain. CDR3 sequence (DNA): TGTGCCAGCTCACCACAGGGCGTGGGTGAAGCTTTCTTT. Translation gives CASSPQGVGEAFF. The whole variable domain, filled in from reference TRBV18 and TRBJ1-1, reads NAGVMQNPRHLVRRRGQEARLRCSPMKGHSHVYWYRQLPEEGLKFMVYLQKENIIDESGMPKERFSAEFPKEGPSILRIQQVVRGDSAAYFCASSPQGVGEAFFGQGTRLTVV.